The sequence of this T cell receptor (beta chain) was determined in a study of T-cell reconstitution after alpha-beta-depleted transplantation in children. Findings and limits, study-wide: Several hundred graft clones that had expanded were reportedly the source of alpha-beta T cells about two months after transplant.

In this sample, this clonotype turned up a few times. The antigen remains undetermined. Germline V gene sequence: CDR1 MNHEY, CDR2 SMNVEV (reference sequence). This CDR3 contains 13 residues. Unmatched junction bases numbered 6, after V lost 6 bases and J lost 5 bases. Unique molecular identifiers tagged the TCRbeta library. TCRdb recomputed calls from the PCR reads with MiXCR, one row per CDR3 protein. The sample holds some 310,000 distinct CDR3 sequences, around 25% seen once. This clonotype was sampled from a male patient younger than 18 who had a stem cell transplant for acute lymphoblastic leukemia, so the T cells may come from the graft donor. The V gene is TRBV27, the J gene TRBJ2-7; 8 bases fit TRBD2. The specimen comprised PBMCs, mostly from graft donor cells, sampled 180 days after TCRalphabeta/CD19-depleted stem cell transplant. CDR3 region: CASSPGRANEQYF. The CDR3 DNA sequence: TGTGCCAGCAGCCCCGGGAGGGCTAACGAGCAGTACTTC.